These T cell receptor beta chains were read from a single sample in a study of response to subunit inactivated influenza vaccine. TCRdb re-derived calls from the RT-PCR reads in MiXCR, one entry per CDR3 protein. In the table there are around 850,000 distinct CDR3 sequences, around 20% of which are singletons. Sample: PBMCs from blood, taken around 5 days after vaccination. The source of these receptors is a man aged 50 or older who received an inactivated influenza vaccine. CDR3s leave out the opening cysteine and the closing phenylalanine or tryptophan. Each record gives: V gene, J gene, CDR3 protein.

V gene: TRBV7-2; J gene: TRBJ2-2; CDR3 protein: ASSLVGGGEVAGELF
V gene: TRBV5-5; J gene: TRBJ1-1; CDR3 protein: ASSLPRTGGNTEAF
V gene: TRBV7-2; J gene: TRBJ2-1; CDR3 protein: ASSDGGLYNEQF
V gene: TRBV10-3; J gene: TRBJ2-3; CDR3 protein: AISDTGGADTQY
V gene: TRBV27; J gene: TRBJ2-5; CDR3 protein: ASSDGTGAGETQY
V gene: TRBV20-1; J gene: TRBJ2-3; CDR3 protein: SAREGGSTDTQY
V gene: TRBV11-2; J gene: TRBJ2-7; CDR3 protein: ASSLAWGEQY
V gene: TRBV29-1; J gene: TRBJ2-5; CDR3 protein: SVGHPVGPQETQY
V gene: TRBV12-3/TRBV12-4; J gene: TRBJ2-7; CDR3 protein: ASSLGAGGSYEQY
V gene: TRBV6-1; J gene: TRBJ2-5; CDR3 protein: ASRSAGGHQETQY
V gene: TRBV6-2/TRBV6-3; J gene: TRBJ2-7; CDR3 protein: ASSPITGTRNYEQY
V gene: TRBV7-2; J gene: TRBJ2-3; CDR3 protein: ASSLGGTPADTQY
V gene: TRBV28; J gene: TRBJ2-6; CDR3 protein: ASSSPQGASPGANVLT
V gene: TRBV4-2; J gene: TRBJ2-7; CDR3 protein: ASSQGLTLNEQY
V gene: TRBV5-1; J gene: TRBJ2-4; CDR3 protein: ASSLGPGSNIQY
V gene: TRBV27; J gene: TRBJ1-1; CDR3 protein: ASSLLMPRNPDRVNTEAF
V gene: TRBV4-1; J gene: TRBJ2-5; CDR3 protein: ASSQGVSGRETQY
V gene: TRBV4-1; J gene: TRBJ2-7; CDR3 protein: ASRSTAKGPYEQY
V gene: TRBV6-2/TRBV6-3; J gene: TRBJ2-1; CDR3 protein: ASSYSRVGGGYNEQF
V gene: TRBV10-3; J gene: TRBJ2-3; CDR3 protein: AISEKLAGAPDTQY
V gene: TRBV12-3/TRBV12-4; J gene: TRBJ2-5; CDR3 protein: ASSPQRRGPWY
V gene: TRBV13; J gene: TRBJ1-2; CDR3 protein: ASSRASNYGYT
V gene: TRBV6-5; J gene: TRBJ2-5; CDR3 protein: ASSYSYRQAAQETQY
V gene: TRBV2; J gene: TRBJ2-7; CDR3 protein: ASSESREQY
V gene: TRBV12-3/TRBV12-4; J gene: TRBJ2-5; CDR3 protein: ASSRELGTQY